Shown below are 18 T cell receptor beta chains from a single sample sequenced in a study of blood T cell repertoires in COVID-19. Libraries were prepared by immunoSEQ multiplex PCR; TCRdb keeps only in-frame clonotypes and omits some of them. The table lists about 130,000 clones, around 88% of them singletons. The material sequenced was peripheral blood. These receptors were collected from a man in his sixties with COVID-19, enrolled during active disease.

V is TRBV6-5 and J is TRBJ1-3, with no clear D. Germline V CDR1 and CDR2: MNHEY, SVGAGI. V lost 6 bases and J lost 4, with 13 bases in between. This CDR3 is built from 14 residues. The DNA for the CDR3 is TGTGCCAGCAGCGGGTCTTGGGTCGGAAACACCATATATTTT. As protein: CASSGSWVGNTIYF.

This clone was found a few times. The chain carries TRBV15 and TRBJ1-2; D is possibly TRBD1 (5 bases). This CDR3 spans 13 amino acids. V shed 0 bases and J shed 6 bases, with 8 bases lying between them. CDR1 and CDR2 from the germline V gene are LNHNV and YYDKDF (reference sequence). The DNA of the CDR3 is TGTGCCACCAGCAGAGAGGGGGGGGATGGCTACACCTTC. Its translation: CATSREGGDGYTF.

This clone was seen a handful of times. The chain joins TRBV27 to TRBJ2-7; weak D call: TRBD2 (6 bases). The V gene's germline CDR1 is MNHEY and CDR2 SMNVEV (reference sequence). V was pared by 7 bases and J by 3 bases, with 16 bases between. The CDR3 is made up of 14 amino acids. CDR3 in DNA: TGTGCCAGCACCCCGACTAGTTATAGCTACGAGCAGTACTTC. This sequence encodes CASTPTSYSYEQYF.

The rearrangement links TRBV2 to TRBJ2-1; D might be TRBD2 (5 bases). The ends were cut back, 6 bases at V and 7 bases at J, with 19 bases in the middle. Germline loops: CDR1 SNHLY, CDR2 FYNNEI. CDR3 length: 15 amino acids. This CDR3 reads CASSDGPLTGNEQFF. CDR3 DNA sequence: TGTGCCAGCAGCGACGGGCCTCTCACGGGGAATGAGCAGTTCTTC.

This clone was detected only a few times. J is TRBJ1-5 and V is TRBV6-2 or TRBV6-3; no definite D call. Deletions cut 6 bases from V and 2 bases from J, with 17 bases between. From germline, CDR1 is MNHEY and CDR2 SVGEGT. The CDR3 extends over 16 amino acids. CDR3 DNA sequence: TGTGCCAGCAGCGCGCACCTCAGGATTGGCAATCAGCCCCAGCATTTT. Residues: CASSAHLRIGNQPQHF.

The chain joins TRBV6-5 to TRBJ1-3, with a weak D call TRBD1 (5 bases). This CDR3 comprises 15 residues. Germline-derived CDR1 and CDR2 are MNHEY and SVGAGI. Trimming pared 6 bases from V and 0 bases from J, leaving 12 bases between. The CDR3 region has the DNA TGTGCCAGCAGGAAAGACAGAACCTCTGGAAACACCATATATTTT. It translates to CASRKDRTSGNTIYF.

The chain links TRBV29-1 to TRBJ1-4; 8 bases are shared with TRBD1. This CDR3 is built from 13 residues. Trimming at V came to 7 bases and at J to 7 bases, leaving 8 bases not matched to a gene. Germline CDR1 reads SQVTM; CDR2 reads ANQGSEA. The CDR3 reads CSAQDRVGEKLFF. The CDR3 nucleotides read TGCAGCGCCCAGGACAGGGTCGGTGAAAAACTGTTTTTT.

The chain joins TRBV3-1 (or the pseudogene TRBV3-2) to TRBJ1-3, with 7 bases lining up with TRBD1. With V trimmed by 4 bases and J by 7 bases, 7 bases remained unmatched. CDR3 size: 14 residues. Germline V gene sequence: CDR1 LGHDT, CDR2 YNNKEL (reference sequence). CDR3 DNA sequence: TGTGCCAGCAGCCCCTCGGGACAGTCGAACACCATATATTTT. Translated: CASSPSGQSNTIYF.

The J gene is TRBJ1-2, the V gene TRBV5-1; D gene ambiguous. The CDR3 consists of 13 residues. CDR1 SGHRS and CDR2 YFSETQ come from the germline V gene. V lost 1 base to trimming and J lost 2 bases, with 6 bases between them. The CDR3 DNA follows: TGCGCCAGCAGCTTGTTCGGGAACTATGGCTACACCTTC. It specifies CASSLFGNYGYTF.

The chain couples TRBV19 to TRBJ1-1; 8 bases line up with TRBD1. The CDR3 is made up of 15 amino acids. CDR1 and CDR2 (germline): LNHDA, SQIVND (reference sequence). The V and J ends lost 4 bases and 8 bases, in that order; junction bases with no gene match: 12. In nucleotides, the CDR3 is TGTGCCAGTAGTAGGGATCGGACAGGGATGGGAGAAGCTTTCTTT. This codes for CASSRDRTGMGEAFF. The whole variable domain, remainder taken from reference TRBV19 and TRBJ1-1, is DGGITQSPKYLFRKEGQNVTLSCEQNLNHDAMYWYRQDPGQGLRLIYYSQIVNDFQKGDIAEGYSVSREKKESFPLTVTSAQKNPTAFYLCASSRDRTGMGEAFFGQGTRLTVV.

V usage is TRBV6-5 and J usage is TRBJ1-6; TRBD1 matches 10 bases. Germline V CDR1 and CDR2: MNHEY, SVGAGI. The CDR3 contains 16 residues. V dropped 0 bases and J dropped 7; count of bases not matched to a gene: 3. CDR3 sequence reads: CASSYSWTGGNSPLHF. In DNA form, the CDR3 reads TGTGCCAGCAGTTACTCGTGGACAGGGGGGAATTCACCCCTCCACTTT.

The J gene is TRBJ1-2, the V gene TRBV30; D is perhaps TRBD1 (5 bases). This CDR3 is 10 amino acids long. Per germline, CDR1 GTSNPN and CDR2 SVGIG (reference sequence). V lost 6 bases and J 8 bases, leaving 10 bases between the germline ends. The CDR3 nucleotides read TGTGCCTGTTTACAGGCCGGCTACACCTTC. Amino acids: CACLQAGYTF. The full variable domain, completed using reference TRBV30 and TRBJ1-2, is SQTIHQWPATLVQPVGSPLSLECTVEGTSNPNLYWYRQAAGRGLQLLFYSVGIGQISSEVPQNLSASRPQDRQFILSSKKLLLSDSGFYLCACLQAGYTFGSGTRLTVV.

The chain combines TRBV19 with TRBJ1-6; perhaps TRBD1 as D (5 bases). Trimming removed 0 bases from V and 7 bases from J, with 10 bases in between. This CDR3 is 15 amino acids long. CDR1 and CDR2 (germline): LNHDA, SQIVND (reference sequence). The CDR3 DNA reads TGTGCCAGTAGTATAGAGCGGGACGGAAATTCACCCCTCCACTTT. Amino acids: CASSIERDGNSPLHF. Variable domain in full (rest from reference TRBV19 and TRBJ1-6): DGGITQSPKYLFRKEGQNVTLSCEQNLNHDAMYWYRQDPGQGLRLIYYSQIVNDFQKGDIAEGYSVSREKKESFPLTVTSAQKNPTAFYLCASSIERDGNSPLHFGNGTRLTVT.

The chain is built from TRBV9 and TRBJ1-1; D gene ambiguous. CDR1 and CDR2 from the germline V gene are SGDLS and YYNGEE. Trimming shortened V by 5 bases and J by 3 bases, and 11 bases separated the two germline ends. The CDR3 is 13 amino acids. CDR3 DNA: TGTGCCAGCAGTACTAGTGTATACACTGAAGCTTTCTTT. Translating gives CASSTSVYTEAFF.

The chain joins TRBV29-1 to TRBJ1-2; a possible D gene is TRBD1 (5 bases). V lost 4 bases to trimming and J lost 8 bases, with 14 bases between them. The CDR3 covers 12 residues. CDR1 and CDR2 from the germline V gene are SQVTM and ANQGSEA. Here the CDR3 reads CSVAGGDRGYTF. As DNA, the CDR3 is TGCAGCGTTGCGGGAGGGGATAGGGGCTACACCTTC.

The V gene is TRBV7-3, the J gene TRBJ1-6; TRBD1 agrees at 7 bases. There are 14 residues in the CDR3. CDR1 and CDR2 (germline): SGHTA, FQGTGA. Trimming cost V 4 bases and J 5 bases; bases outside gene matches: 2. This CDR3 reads CASSSGTDNSPLHF. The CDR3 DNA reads TGTGCCAGCAGCTCCGGGACAGATAATTCACCCCTCCACTTT.

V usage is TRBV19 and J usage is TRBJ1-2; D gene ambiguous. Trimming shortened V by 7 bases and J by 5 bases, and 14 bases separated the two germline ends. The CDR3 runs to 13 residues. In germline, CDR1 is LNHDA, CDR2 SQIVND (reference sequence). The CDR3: CASKRAGLYGYTF. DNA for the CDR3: TGTGCCAGTAAGCGGGCAGGACTATATGGCTACACCTTC.

This chain's CDR3 is CAWSAQQDQPQHF. The CDR3 DNA sequence: TGTGCCTGGAGTGCACAGCAAGACCAGCCCCAGCATTTT. V gene TRBV30 combines with J gene TRBJ1-5; D call uncertain. The CDR3 has 13 amino acids. Deletions cut 1 base from V and 7 bases from J, with 11 bases between. From germline, CDR1 is GTSNPN and CDR2 SVGIG (reference sequence). Full variable domain (remainder filled in from reference TRBV30 and TRBJ1-5): SQTIHQWPATLVQPVGSPLSLECTVEGTSNPNLYWYRQAAGRGLQLLFYSVGIGQISSEVPQNLSASRPQDRQFILSSKKLLLSDSGFYLCAWSAQQDQPQHFGDGTRLSIL.